One T cell receptor beta chain is described in this entry. The data belong to a study of T cells in Graves' hyperthyroidism and ophthalmopathy. CDR3 length: 17 residues. Germline V lookup: CDR1 SGHRS, CDR2 YFSETQ. V dropped 2 bases and J dropped 3; count of bases not matched to a gene: 5. PBMCs were collected from an approximately 10 ml volume of fresh peripheral blood. What was amplified from RNA transcripts were TCR beta CDR3 regions. HTBI primers drove first-round RT-PCR of the TCR CDR3. TCRdb ran MiXCR on the multiplex PCR reads and lists one entry per CDR3 protein. The data show about 690,000 distinct CDR3 sequences, 15% to 20% seen once.

V is TRBV5-1 and J is TRBJ2-7; TRBD2 agrees at 16 bases. The receptor's source is a man over 45 with Graves' hyperthyroidism. Sequenced: blood. The CDR3 DNA reads TGCGCCAGCAGCTTAGGGACTAGCGGGAGGGCCCTCTACGAGCAGTACTTC. This sequence encodes CASSLGTSGRALYEQYF.